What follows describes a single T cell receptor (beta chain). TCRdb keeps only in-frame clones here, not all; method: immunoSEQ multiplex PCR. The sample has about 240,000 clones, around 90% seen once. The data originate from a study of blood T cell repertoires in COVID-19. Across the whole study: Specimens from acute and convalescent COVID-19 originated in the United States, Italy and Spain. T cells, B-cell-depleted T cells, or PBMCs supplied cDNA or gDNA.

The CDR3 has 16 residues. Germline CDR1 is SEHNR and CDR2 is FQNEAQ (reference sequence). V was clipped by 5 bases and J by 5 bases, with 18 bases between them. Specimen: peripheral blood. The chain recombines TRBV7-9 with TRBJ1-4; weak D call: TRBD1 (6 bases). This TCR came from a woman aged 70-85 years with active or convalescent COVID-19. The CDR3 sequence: CASSGGTRTANEKLFF. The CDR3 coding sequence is TGTGCCAGCAGCGGTGGAACGAGGACAGCGAATGAAAAACTGTTTTTT. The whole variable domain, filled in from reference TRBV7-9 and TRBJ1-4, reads DTGVSQNPRHKITKRGQNVTFRCDPISEHNRLYWYRQTLGQGPEFLTYFQNEAQLEKSRLLSDRFSAERPKGSFSTLEIQRTEQGDSAMYLCASSGGTRTANEKLFFGSGTQLSVL.